The next 5 T cell receptor beta chains were all read from a single sample in a study of shared clonotypes between healthy human individuals. Sequencing was performed with immunoSEQ multiplex PCR; in TCRdb, only in-frame clones are kept and a portion is missing. The table has about 110,000 clones, under 70% seen once; the top ten hold around 24%. Material for sequencing was memory CD8+ T cells sorted from blood. The subset here: CD45RO+ cells pooled with CCR7-negative TemRA cells. Source of these receptors: a woman in her twenties or thirties in good health.

This clone was counted a few times. The J gene is TRBJ2-4, the V gene TRBV9; D unresolved. This CDR3 comprises 12 residues. Germline values: CDR1 SGDLS, CDR2 YYNGEE. V shed 3 bases and J shed 5 bases, with 6 bases lying between them. The CDR3 sequence is CASSAFENIQYF. The CDR3 DNA is TGTGCCAGCAGCGCCTTTGAAAACATTCAGTACTTC. Full variable domain (rest looked up from reference TRBV9 and TRBJ2-4): DSGVTQTPKHLITATGQRVTLRCSPRSGDLSVYWYQQSLDQGLQFLIQYYNGEERAKGNILERFSAQQFPDLHSELNLSSLELGDSALYFCASSAFENIQYFGAGTRLSVL.

The chain recombines TRBV5-1 with TRBJ2-7; D is perhaps TRBD1 or TRBD2 (6 bases each). The CDR3 totals 15 residues. The V gene's germline CDR1 is SGHRS and CDR2 YFSETQ. V lost 3 bases and J lost 1, with 14 bases in between. DNA of the CDR3: TGCGCCAGCAGCTCTCAGGGGCGGGAATCCTACGAGCAGTACTTC. It specifies CASSSQGRESYEQYF.

This clone was detected only a few times. The chain carries TRBV27 and TRBJ1-1, with D uncertain. Germline CDR1 MNHEY, CDR2 SMNVEV (reference sequence). There are 16 residues in the CDR3. Trimming removed 0 bases from V and 4 bases from J, with 15 bases in between. The CDR3 here is CASSLSVGGVGTEAFF. CDR3 nucleotides: TGTGCCAGCAGTTTATCGGTGGGTGGGGTGGGCACTGAAGCTTTCTTT.

V usage is TRBV19 and J usage is TRBJ2-2, with a possible D match to TRBD2 (6 bases). Germline-derived CDR1 and CDR2 are LNHDA and SQIVND (reference sequence). CDR3 length equals 16 residues. The chain's CDR3 is CATSSKGRLNTGELFF. The DNA for the CDR3 is TGTGCAACTAGCTCAAAGGGCAGACTGAACACCGGGGAGCTGTTTTTT. The full variable domain, completed using reference TRBV19 and TRBJ2-2, is DGGITQSPKYLFRKEGQNVTLSCEQNLNHDAMYWYRQDPGQGLRLIYYSQIVNDFQKGDIAEGYSVSREKKESFPLTVTSAQKNPTAFYLCATSSKGRLNTGELFFGEGSRLTVL.

This chain connects TRBV27 to TRBJ2-2; the match to TRBD1 covers 7 bases. With V trimmed by 8 bases and J by 3 bases, 12 bases remained unmatched. Germline V gene lookup returns CDR1 MNHEY and CDR2 SMNVEV (reference sequence). The CDR3 consists of 16 residues. Here the CDR3 DNA reads TGTGCCAGCTATCCCCGGGACAGATTTTACACCGGGGAGCTGTTTTTT. Amino acid sequence: CASYPRDRFYTGELFF.